A selection of T cell receptor beta chains follows, all from one sample in a study of T cells after yellow fever vaccination. TCRdb processed the 5' RACE reads anew with MiXCR; each CDR3 protein has one entry. The data hold over 250,000 distinct CDR3 sequences, with over 4.5% observed a single time. Source: CD4+ T cells sorted from PBMCs, taken on the day of the yellow fever booster vaccination. These receptors came from a man between 18 and 29 years old who received the YFV17D yellow fever vaccine. The CDR3 runs from the conserved cysteine through the conserved F or W. The D gene is left open where the match is weak. Clone size is shown for a subset of rows, as once, few, many or a class of expanded clone.

CDR3nt: TGTGCCAGCAATCCCTTCGGGAGGGGGAATGAGCAGTTCTTC
CDR3aa: CASNPFGRGNEQFF
abundance: many
j_gene: TRBJ2-1
v_gene: TRBV9
d_gene: TRBD2

CDR3nt: TGTGCCAGCAGCCGGTCCCCGGGGGGGCAAGATACGCAGTATTTT
CDR3aa: CASSRSPGGQDTQYF
abundance: many
j_gene: TRBJ2-3
v_gene: TRBV3-1
d_gene: TRBD2

CDR3nt: TGTGCCAGCAGCCCAGGGACGGCTCTAGATACGCAGTATTTT
CDR3aa: CASSPGTALDTQYF
abundance: .
j_gene: TRBJ2-3
v_gene: TRBV7-2
d_gene: .

CDR3nt: TGCAGTGCTAAGGACCCCGGGACAGGGACCTACGAGCAGTACTTC
CDR3aa: CSAKDPGTGTYEQYF
abundance: many
j_gene: TRBJ2-7
v_gene: TRBV20-1
d_gene: TRBD1

CDR3nt: TGTGCCAGCAGCTTAGTATCTAGCTCGGCCGGGGAGCTGTTTTTT
CDR3aa: CASSLVSSSAGELFF
abundance: few
j_gene: TRBJ2-2
v_gene: TRBV7-2
d_gene: .

CDR3nt: TGTGCCAGTAGTATAGATCCCCCCAGACGGTCCGCGAACAATGAGCAGTTCTTC
CDR3aa: CASSIDPPRRSANNEQFF
abundance: few
j_gene: TRBJ2-1
v_gene: TRBV19
d_gene: .

CDR3nt: TGTGCCAGCAGCGTAGGTTCTGGGGGAAATCAGCCCCAGCATTTT
CDR3aa: CASSVGSGGNQPQHF
abundance: many
j_gene: TRBJ1-5
v_gene: TRBV9
d_gene: .

CDR3nt: TGTGCCACCCGAACAAGCGGGGGGGAGACCCAGTACTTC
CDR3aa: CATRTSGGETQYF
abundance: many
j_gene: TRBJ2-5
v_gene: TRBV24-1
d_gene: TRBD2

CDR3nt: TGCGCCAGCAGCCAAGAGGGATTGGCTAGCAGCTCCTACAATGAGCAGTTCTTC
CDR3aa: CASSQEGLASSSYNEQFF
abundance: many
j_gene: TRBJ2-1
v_gene: TRBV4-1
d_gene: .

CDR3nt: .
CDR3aa: CSAPLPGRANTGELFFF
abundance: .
j_gene: TRBJ2-2
v_gene: TRBV20-1
d_gene: .

CDR3nt: TGTGCCAGCAGCGGACTAGCCTCCTACAATGAGCAGTTCTTC
CDR3aa: CASSGLASYNEQFF
abundance: .
j_gene: TRBJ2-1
v_gene: TRBV12-3/TRBV12-4
d_gene: TRBD2

CDR3nt: TGTGCCACTACGCGGCCTACCCAAGAGACCCAGTACTTC
CDR3aa: CATTRPTQETQYF
abundance: .
j_gene: TRBJ2-5
v_gene: TRBV6-5
d_gene: .

CDR3nt: TGTGCCAGCACCAGCTTCACAGATACGCAGTATTTT
CDR3aa: CASTSFTDTQYF
abundance: many
j_gene: TRBJ2-3
v_gene: TRBV28
d_gene: .

CDR3nt: TGTGCCAGCAGCCGGGGAGACGAAGCTTTCTTT
CDR3aa: CASSRGDEAFF
abundance: .
j_gene: TRBJ1-1
v_gene: TRBV7-6
d_gene: .

CDR3nt: TGTGCCAGCAGTTTTTCTCCCGGGACGGCCTTGAAGGGGTACTTC
CDR3aa: CASSFSPGTALKGYF
abundance: .
j_gene: TRBJ2-4
v_gene: TRBV6-1
d_gene: .

CDR3nt: TGTGCCAGCAGCCCAGGAGGTGCGCGGGCCTACGAGCAGTACTTC
CDR3aa: CASSPGGARAYEQYF
abundance: many
j_gene: TRBJ2-7
v_gene: TRBV7-9
d_gene: .

CDR3nt: TGTGCCAGCAGCCTTTCTAGCACCAGGGCATCCGAGCAGTACTTC
CDR3aa: CASSLSSTRASEQYF
abundance: .
j_gene: TRBJ2-7
v_gene: TRBV4-2
d_gene: .

CDR3nt: TGTGCCAGCAGTCGACAAAGAGGAGACAATGAGCAGTTCTTC
CDR3aa: CASSRQRGDNEQFF
abundance: many
j_gene: TRBJ2-1
v_gene: TRBV7-2
d_gene: .

CDR3nt: TGTGCCACCAGCAGCCGGGACAGGGGGCATGAAAAACTGTTTTTT
CDR3aa: CATSSRDRGHEKLFF
abundance: .
j_gene: TRBJ1-4
v_gene: TRBV15
d_gene: TRBD1

CDR3nt: TGTGCCAGCAGCCAGACGACAGGAGATTGGAATGGCTACACCTTC
CDR3aa: CASSQTTGDWNGYTF
abundance: .
j_gene: TRBJ1-2
v_gene: TRBV3-1
d_gene: .

CDR3nt: TGTGCCACCAGTGACTCCCGACGGAACAATCAGCCCCAGCATTTT
CDR3aa: CATSDSRRNNQPQHF
abundance: many
j_gene: TRBJ1-5
v_gene: TRBV24-1
d_gene: .

CDR3nt: TGTGCCAGCAGCCGGGGACAGGGGCTTGAATTGTACATTCAGTACTTC
CDR3aa: CASSRGQGLELYIQYF
abundance: many
j_gene: TRBJ2-4
v_gene: TRBV6-2/TRBV6-3
d_gene: TRBD1

CDR3nt: TGTGCCAGCGAATTGGGACCTGGGGACGAGCAGTACTTC
CDR3aa: CASELGPGDEQYF
abundance: .
j_gene: TRBJ2-7
v_gene: TRBV6-1
d_gene: .

CDR3nt: TGTGCCAGCAGCTTACGGGCAGGGAATCAGCCCCAGCATTTT
CDR3aa: CASSLRAGNQPQHF
abundance: many
j_gene: TRBJ1-5
v_gene: TRBV7-2
d_gene: .

CDR3nt: TGTGCCAGCAGACCCGGGGGAGGGGGTTCTGAAGCTTTCTTT
CDR3aa: CASRPGGGGSEAFF
abundance: few
j_gene: TRBJ1-1
v_gene: TRBV5-6
d_gene: .

CDR3nt: TGTGCCAGCAGCTCCCGCGGGCGGGGGGCGCACAATGAGCAGTTCTTC
CDR3aa: CASSSRGRGAHNEQFF
abundance: many
j_gene: TRBJ2-1
v_gene: TRBV7-3
d_gene: TRBD2

CDR3nt: TGTGCCACCAGTGACCAACCGGACCCTGATACGCAGTATTTT
CDR3aa: CATSDQPDPDTQYF
abundance: many
j_gene: TRBJ2-3
v_gene: TRBV24-1
d_gene: .

CDR3nt: TGTGCCAGCTCCGTTACTAGCGGGGTCTGGGATACGCAGTATTTT
CDR3aa: CASSVTSGVWDTQYF
abundance: .
j_gene: TRBJ2-3
v_gene: TRBV18
d_gene: TRBD2

CDR3nt: TGTGCCAGTAGTCCGAGAGGGAGTACTGGGGCCAACGTCCTGACTTTC
CDR3aa: CASSPRGSTGANVLTF
abundance: .
j_gene: TRBJ2-6
v_gene: TRBV19
d_gene: .

CDR3nt: TGCGCCAGCAGCCATTCGACAGGCTCGAATCAGCCCCAGCATTTT
CDR3aa: CASSHSTGSNQPQHF
abundance: few
j_gene: TRBJ1-5
v_gene: TRBV4-3
d_gene: .

CDR3nt: TGCGCCAGCAGGCCCACTAGCGGGGGGTCGTATGAGCAGTTCTTC
CDR3aa: CASRPTSGGSYEQFF
abundance: few
j_gene: TRBJ2-1
v_gene: TRBV4-1
d_gene: TRBD2

CDR3nt: TGTGCCAGCAGTCACGAACTGACCTGGGGGGCACGGCAGCCCCAGCATTTT
CDR3aa: CASSHELTWGARQPQHF
abundance: few
j_gene: TRBJ1-5
v_gene: TRBV11-3
d_gene: .

CDR3nt: TGCGCCAGCAGCCAAGGGCGGAGGCGCACAGATACGCAGTATTTT
CDR3aa: CASSQGRRRTDTQYF
abundance: .
j_gene: TRBJ2-3
v_gene: TRBV4-3
d_gene: .

CDR3nt: TGTGCCAGCAGTTTATGGGGGGTAGGTAGTGAGCAGTTCTTC
CDR3aa: CASSLWGVGSEQFF
abundance: many
j_gene: TRBJ2-1
v_gene: TRBV27
d_gene: .

CDR3nt: TGTGCCAGCACCCAGGGGACAGGGCGGGGTGAAAAACTGTTTTTT
CDR3aa: CASTQGTGRGEKLFF
abundance: few
j_gene: TRBJ1-4
v_gene: TRBV21-1
d_gene: .

CDR3nt: TGTGCCAGCAGTTACTCGGGCCTTCTTGGGGAGACCCAGTACTTC
CDR3aa: CASSYSGLLGETQYF
abundance: few
j_gene: TRBJ2-5
v_gene: TRBV6-2/TRBV6-3
d_gene: .

CDR3nt: TGTGCGAGCAGGGTAAGCAATCAGCCCCAGCATTTT
CDR3aa: CASRVSNQPQHF
abundance: many
j_gene: TRBJ1-5
v_gene: TRBV12-3/TRBV12-4
d_gene: .

CDR3nt: TGTGCCAGCAGCCGGGTGGCAGAACTTTTACCCTATGGCTACACCTTC
CDR3aa: CASSRVAELLPYGYTF
abundance: many
j_gene: TRBJ1-2
v_gene: TRBV5-5
d_gene: .

CDR3nt: TGTGCCAGCAGCTTGGACAGGGGTGCCATTCAGTACTTC
CDR3aa: CASSLDRGAIQYF
abundance: .
j_gene: TRBJ2-4
v_gene: TRBV5-6
d_gene: TRBD1